This is a list of T cell receptor beta chains from one sample in a study of T cell responses to AZD1222 COVID-19 vaccine. TCRdb's copy holds only in-frame clones and misses some; the assay was immunoSEQ multiplex PCR. The repertoire has about 120,000 clones, roughly 88% of them found once; the top ten carry about 3.7%. Sequences were derived from peripheral blood, sampled on day 0 of AZD1222 vaccination. The receptors come from an adult in good health. CDR3s include the opening cysteine and the closing phenylalanine or tryptophan. Each record gives: clone size, D gene, J gene, V gene, CDR3 DNA, CDR3 protein. D genes are given only for firm matches. The size entry is marked missing in some rows and otherwise reads once, few, many or a size class.

>-|-|TRBJ2-1|TRBV25-1
TGTGCCAGCAGTAAGGCGGGATACAATGAGCAGTTCTTC
CASSKAGYNEQFF
>-|-|TRBJ2-1|TRBV9
TGTGCCAGCAGCGTAGGGGGCTCCTACAATGAGCAGTTCTTC
CASSVGGSYNEQFF
>-|-|TRBJ1-1|TRBV7-9
TGTGCCAGCAGCTTCGTGGGGCGTCAACCGAACACTGAAGCTTTCTTT
CASSFVGRQPNTEAFF
>once|TRBD1|TRBJ1-1|TRBV18
TGTGCCAGCTCGCCAGGCCGGGACAGGGGGACTGAAGCTTTCTTT
CASSPGRDRGTEAFF
>-|TRBD1|TRBJ2-1|TRBV6-5
TGTGCCAGTTCGACAGGGTCTGGTGAGCAGTTCTTC
CASSTGSGEQFF
>-|TRBD1|TRBJ2-1|TRBV11-2
TGTGCCAGCAGCTTTCTCCAAGGCACAGGGGGGAATGAGCAGTTCTTC
CASSFLQGTGGNEQFF
>-|-|TRBJ1-4|TRBV5-1
TGCGCCAGCAGCTTGGTTCCGGGGAATGAAAAACTGTTTTTT
CASSLVPGNEKLFF
>-|-|TRBJ1-2|TRBV3-1/TRBV3-2
TGTGCCAGCAGCCAAGGGGGAAGAGGAGGTAACTATGGCTACACCTTC
CASSQGGRGGNYGYTF
>-|-|TRBJ1-2|TRBV6-5
TGTGCCAGCAGTTCAACCGTAAATAGCTATGGCTACACCTTC
CASSSTVNSYGYTF
>many|-|TRBJ2-1|TRBV19
TGTGCCAGTAGTATAGAAGGGCTGGGGTACGGCAATGAGCAGTTCTTC
CASSIEGLGYGNEQFF
>-|TRBD2|TRBJ2-2|TRBV15
TGTGCCACCAGCTCCTGGACTAGCTATGGGAACACCGGGGAGCTGTTTTTT
CATSSWTSYGNTGELFF
>-|-|TRBJ1-1|TRBV5-4
TGTGCCAGCAGCGGGACCGTTATGAACACTGAAGCTTTCTTT
CASSGTVMNTEAFF
>-|-|TRBJ1-5|TRBV5-1
TGCGCCAGCAGCCCCACAGGCAGGGGTGGCAATCAGCCCCAGCATTTT
CASSPTGRGGNQPQHF
>once|-|TRBJ1-1|TRBV5-1
TGCGCCAGCAGCTTGGGTCCACTAAGTGAAGCTTTCTTT
CASSLGPLSEAFF
>-|-|TRBJ1-5|TRBV10-2
TGCGCCACCCGGGCAGGGGAGGGCAATCAGCCCCAGCATTTT
CATRAGEGNQPQHF
>-|TRBD1|TRBJ1-5|TRBV2
TGTGCCAGCAATATGAACCGGGACAGGGGGCTAAAGGGCGGTCAGCCCCAGCATTTT
CASNMNRDRGLKGGQPQHF
>-|-|TRBJ2-2|TRBV12-3/TRBV12-4
TGTGCCAGCTTGTATGGCGCCGGGGAGCTGTTTTTT
CASLYGAGELFF
>-|-|TRBJ1-2|TRBV6-5
TGTGCCAGCAGTTACTCGGGGACCTATGGCTACACCTTC
CASSYSGTYGYTF
>-|-|TRBJ1-5|TRBV10-2
TGCGCCAGCAGTGAGCCCGGGGGCAATCAGCCCCAGCATTTT
CASSEPGGNQPQHF
>-|TRBD1|TRBJ1-2|TRBV5-6
TGTGCCAGCAGCCCCAGGACAGGGGGTAACTATGGCTACACCTTC
CASSPRTGGNYGYTF
>-|-|TRBJ1-5|TRBV5-1
TGCGCCAGCAGCTTGGGTTGGGGGGAGCAGCCCCAGCATTTT
CASSLGWGEQPQHF
>-|TRBD2|TRBJ2-1|TRBV6-5
TGTGCCAGCAGACCAGCGGGGGAGAATTTAAATGAGCAGTTCTTC
CASRPAGENLNEQFF
>-|TRBD2|TRBJ2-1|TRBV10-3
TGTGCCATCAGTGAGTCGGCCGCTAGCGGGGATAACAATGAGCAGTTCTTC
CAISESAASGDNNEQFF
>-|-|TRBJ2-5|TRBV7-2
TGTGCCAGCAGCCAGGGGCAGGCCCAAGAGACCCAGTACTTC
CASSQGQAQETQYF
>-|TRBD1|TRBJ1-6|TRBV7-2
TGTGCCAGCAGCGCGGGGGGAGACAGGGAGAAGTCACCCCTCCACTTT
CASSAGGDREKSPLHF
>once|-|TRBJ1-1|TRBV7-2
TGTGCCAGCAGCTTAACGCAGGGCGGCCCTGAAGCTTTCTTT
CASSLTQGGPEAFF
>-|-|TRBJ1-1|TRBV11-2
TGTGCCAGCAGTATTCAGGGGTCGGAAGCTTTCTTT
CASSIQGSEAFF
>few|TRBD2|TRBJ2-1|TRBV2
TGTGCCAGCAGGTTACTTAGCGGGGGGGCCTACAATGAGCAGTTCTTC
CASRLLSGGAYNEQFF
>-|-|TRBJ2-3|TRBV4-3
TGCGCCAGCAGCCAAGATTTGGGGGCGATGACAGATACGCAGTATTTT
CASSQDLGAMTDTQYF
>-|TRBD2|TRBJ2-5|TRBV7-8
TGTGCCAGCAGCTTACCGGGACTAGCTAGAGAGACCCAGTACTTC
CASSLPGLARETQYF
>-|-|TRBJ1-1|TRBV2
TGTGCCAGCAGTGAAGGGCTGGGACGTCCGAACACTGAAGCTTTCTTT
CASSEGLGRPNTEAFF
>-|-|TRBJ1-6|TRBV11-2
TGTGCCAGCAGCTTAGTGGTCAGTAGTCCCCTCCACTTT
CASSLVVSSPLHF
>-|TRBD2|TRBJ2-1|TRBV19
TGTGCCAGTAGACCCCGGGACGGGGGGATTGTCAGACATGAGCAGTTCTTC
CASRPRDGGIVRHEQFF
>-|TRBD2|TRBJ2-3|TRBV7-3
TGTGCCAGCAGCCCCGGACTAGATAGCAGCACAGATACGCAGTATTTT
CASSPGLDSSTDTQYF
>-|TRBD2|TRBJ2-3|TRBV5-6
TGTGCCAGCAGCTTGACCGGGGAGCGGGGGACCGGAGATACGCAGTATTTT
CASSLTGERGTGDTQYF